Each of the 3 T cell receptor beta chains below was sequenced from the same sample in a study of blood T cells in healthy people across ages. Next came a second PCR, run for roughly 7 to 12 cycles, which used a sample-barcoded 5' primer along with a J-beta primer mix. Using its own MiXCR run on the 5' RACE reads, TCRdb lists one record per CDR3 protein. The sample yields around 580,000 distinct CDR3 sequences, around half seen once. Sequences were obtained from blood. The receptors derive from a man older than 75 in good health.

To note about this clonotype: The DNA is left out, because the CDR3 cannot be placed on it with certainty; the CDR3 is given as TCRdb lists it. V gene TRBV6-5 combines with J gene TRBJ2-2; the table's D call, TRBD1, has no DNA check behind it. CDR1 MNHEY and CDR2 SVGAGI come from the germline V gene. With termini counted, the CDR3 has 22 amino acids. The CDR3: CASSYGSNEAFFGQGNTGELFF.

This clonotype has more than one count but fewer than ten. The rearrangement links TRBV5-1 to TRBJ1-2; possibly TRBD1 for D (6 bases). V was shortened by 0 bases and J by 8 bases, with 14 bases between the two germline ends. The CDR3 covers 14 residues. Germline CDR1 reads SGHRS; CDR2 reads YFSETQ. The DNA of the CDR3 is TGCGCCAGCAGCTTGGGATTACAGGGTGAAGGCTACACCTTC. This encodes CASSLGLQGEGYTF.

This clonotype was observed once. The chain couples TRBV20-1 to TRBJ2-7, with D maybe TRBD2 (6 bases). V was pared by 0 bases and J by 3 bases, with 12 bases between. The length of the CDR3 is 14 residues. Germline CDR1 DFQATT, CDR2 SNEGSKA (reference sequence). The CDR3 sequence: CSAREWGRSYEQYF. The CDR3 DNA reads as TGCAGTGCTAGAGAGTGGGGGAGGAGCTACGAGCAGTACTTC.